These 27 T cell receptor beta chains share one sample of origin, sequenced in a study of T cell responses to AZD1222 COVID-19 vaccine. The data were produced by immunoSEQ multiplex PCR, yet TCRdb's version contains in-frame clones alone and is incomplete. This sample has some 100,000 clones, with approximately 85% found just once. Here the sequenced sample was peripheral blood, taken on day 0 of MenACWY control vaccination. The receptor set was obtained from an adult in good health.

The chain recombines TRBV7-6 with TRBJ2-1, with TRBD2 matching over 7 bases. This CDR3 region has 15 residues. CDR1 and CDR2 (germline): SGHVS, FNYEAQ. V shed 5 bases and J 2 bases; nucleotides not matched to a gene: 6. CDR3 residues: CASSPGGGAYNEQFF. DNA of the CDR3: TGTGCCAGCAGCCCGGGGGGAGGGGCCTACAATGAGCAGTTCTTC.

J is TRBJ2-7 and V is TRBV4-1; D possibly corresponds to TRBD2 (6 bases). V gave up 6 bases and J gave up 3 bases, with 21 bases separating them. This CDR3 has 16 amino acids. CDR1 and CDR2 (germline): MGHRA, YSYEKL. The CDR3 spells CASSSIAGTFFYEQYF. The DNA for the CDR3 is TGCGCCAGCAGTTCTATAGCCGGGACTTTTTTCTACGAGCAGTACTTC.

This clone was recorded a few times. The chain joins TRBV13 to TRBJ2-7; D might be TRBD2 (6 bases). CDR3 size: 14 residues. Germline-derived CDR1 and CDR2 are PRHDT and FYEKMQ (reference sequence). Trimming cost V 3 bases and J 0 bases, with 9 bases left between them. In DNA, the CDR3 is TGTGCCAGCAGCTTGTCCGGGAGCTCCTACGAGCAGTACTTC. The encoded protein is CASSLSGSSYEQYF.

The chain recombines TRBV24-1 with TRBJ2-2; D call uncertain. V lost 2 bases to trimming and J lost 0 bases, with 24 bases between them. The germline V gene has CDR1 KGHDR and CDR2 SFDVKD. The CDR3 has 21 amino acids. CDR3 protein: CATSDSPERKSRQTNTGELFF. The CDR3 DNA reads as TGTGCCACCAGTGATTCGCCGGAGAGAAAATCCAGGCAAACGAACACCGGGGAGCTGTTTTTT.

This chain connects TRBV20-1 to TRBJ2-5; D perhaps matches TRBD2 (6 bases). The CDR3 loop spans 16 amino acids. V was trimmed by 3 bases and J by 2 bases, leaving 19 bases between them. Germline CDR1 is DFQATT and CDR2 is SNEGSKA (reference sequence). CDR3 bases: TGCAGTGCTAGTCGGGACTCCGCCTCGAAACAAGAGACCCAGTACTTC. Its protein product is CSASRDSASKQETQYF.

V usage is TRBV7-9 and J usage is TRBJ1-3; D might be TRBD1 (5 bases). The CDR3 is made up of 14 amino acids. Trimming stripped 3 bases from V and 0 bases from J, with 6 bases between. Germline-derived CDR1 and CDR2 are SEHNR and FQNEAQ (reference sequence). As DNA, the CDR3 is TGTGCCAGCAGCTTGACAGCCTCTGGAAACACCATATATTTT. Its translation is CASSLTASGNTIYF. The full variable domain, in which reference TRBV7-9 and TRBJ1-3 provide the parts outside the CDR3, is DTGVSQNPRHKITKRGQNVTFRCDPISEHNRLYWYRQTLGQGPEFLTYFQNEAQLEKSRLLSDRFSAERPKGSFSTLEIQRTEQGDSAMYLCASSLTASGNTIYFGEGSWLTVV.

The J gene is TRBJ1-2, the V gene TRBV6-1; no clear D. The CDR3 covers 12 residues. Per the germline V gene, CDR1 is MNHNS and CDR2 is SASEGT. The V end lost 3 bases, the J end lost 7 bases, and 9 bases lay between the germline ends. CDR3 amino acids: CASSEGGRGYTF. In DNA form, the CDR3 reads TGTGCCAGCAGTGAGGGAGGTCGTGGCTACACCTTC.

The chain carries TRBV7-9 and TRBJ2-5; possible D gene TRBD2, 6 bases. The CDR3 contains 15 residues. Germline assignment: CDR1 SEHNR and CDR2 FQNEAQ (reference sequence). Deletions cut 5 bases from V and 2 bases from J, with 15 bases between. The CDR3 protein is CASSLLPSVQETQYF. The CDR3 region has the DNA TGTGCCAGCAGCCTTCTTCCTAGCGTACAAGAGACCCAGTACTTC.

The chain employs TRBV10-3 and TRBJ2-7, with 7 bases identical to TRBD2. V lost 7 bases and J lost 2; bases outside the gene matches: 11. CDR3 length equals 15 residues. In germline, CDR1 is ENHRY, CDR2 SYGVKD. CDR3 in DNA: TGTGCCATCAATAAGGGCGGGGGAGCTCCCTACGAGCAGTACTTC. Its protein is CAINKGGGAPYEQYF.

This rearrangement joins TRBV12-3 or TRBV12-4 to TRBJ1-1, with D unresolved. V lost 2 bases, J lost 1 base, and 5 bases lay in between. The CDR3 is 13 amino acids. The CDR3 region is CASSLSSNTEAFF. CDR3 in DNA: TGTGCCAGCAGTTTAAGCTCGAACACTGAAGCTTTCTTT.

To note about this clone: The sample carries other DNA sequences with the same CDR3. The J gene is TRBJ1-1, the V gene TRBV5-4; 8 bases align to TRBD1. Per the germline V gene, CDR1 is SGHNT and CDR2 is YYREEE (reference sequence). Trimming took 0 bases from V and 1 from J; bases not matched to a gene: 2. The length of the CDR3 is 15 residues. The CDR3 DNA follows: TGTGCCAGCAGCTTGGGGGGGACAGGGAACACTGAAGCTTTCTTT. Translating it yields CASSLGGTGNTEAFF.

The chain recombines TRBV28 with TRBJ1-1; D uncertain. Trimming removed 6 bases from V and 11 bases from J, with 16 bases in between. The germline V gene encodes CDR1 MDHEN and CDR2 SYDVKM. CDR3 length: 12 residues. The CDR3 protein is CASSTTGSWAFF. The CDR3 nucleotides are TGTGCCAGCAGCACGACCGGGTCATGGGCTTTCTTT.

The chain has TRBV5-1 and TRBJ2-5; TRBD2 is a possible D gene (5 bases). Germline lookup yields CDR1 SGHRS and CDR2 YFSETQ. Trimming cost V 4 bases and J 0 bases, with 13 bases left between them. The length of the CDR3 is 15 residues. CDR3 sequence (DNA): TGCGCCAGCAGCCCTTCAGGACTTTACCAAGAGACCCAGTACTTC. Translation: CASSPSGLYQETQYF.

V usage is TRBV7-2 and J usage is TRBJ1-2; the match to TRBD1 covers 7 bases. The CDR3 consists of 16 residues. The J segment lost 7 bases and the V segment lost 0 bases, leaving 11 bases of the junction unmatched. CDR1 SGHTA and CDR2 FQGNSA come from the germline V gene. CDR3 amino acids: CASSLALDRPASGYTF. CDR3 sequence (DNA): TGTGCCAGCAGCTTAGCCTTGGACAGGCCCGCTAGTGGCTACACCTTC.

The J gene is TRBJ2-5, the V gene TRBV5-4, with D maybe TRBD2 (6 bases). V lost 6 bases to trimming and J lost 5 bases, with 20 bases between them. This CDR3 is 15 amino acids long. CDR1 is SGHNT, CDR2 YYREEE, per germline (reference sequence). The CDR3 DNA follows: TGTGCCAGCAAGAACGGGGGACCGGCGAGCGAGACCCAGTACTTC. Its protein is CASKNGGPASETQYF. Using reference TRBV5-4 and TRBJ2-5 for the parts outside the CDR3, the full variable domain is ETGVTQSPTHLIKTRGQQVTLRCSSQSGHNTVSWYQQALGQGPQFIFQYYREEENGRGNFPPRFSGLQFPNYSSELNVNALELDDSALYLCASKNGGPASETQYFGPGTRLLVL.

The rearrangement joins TRBV11-2 to TRBJ1-6; possible D gene TRBD1, 5 bases. The germline gives CDR1 SGHAT, CDR2 FQNNGV. The CDR3 covers 15 residues. V lost 0 bases and J 9 bases, leaving 12 bases between the germline ends. The CDR3 loop reads CASSLDPGNGSPLHF. The CDR3 nucleotides are TGTGCCAGCAGCTTAGATCCAGGGAACGGTTCACCCCTCCACTTT.

The chain employs TRBV6-2 or TRBV6-3 and TRBJ1-5; D remains ambiguous. The germline V gene has CDR1 MNHEY and CDR2 SVGEGT. V shed 2 bases and J shed 2 bases, with 13 bases lying between them. The CDR3 is 16 amino acids. For the CDR3, the DNA is TGTGCCAGCAGTTACGCCGGCGGGGAGCGCAATCAGCCCCAGCATTTT. This sequence encodes CASSYAGGERNQPQHF.

The chain employs TRBV6-2 or TRBV6-3 and TRBJ2-3; 9 nucleotides line up with TRBD2. Germline-derived CDR1 and CDR2 are MNHEY and SVGEGT. The ends lost 0 bases at V and 2 bases at J; junction bases unmatched: 0. This CDR3 is 15 amino acids long. This chain's CDR3 is CASSYSGLATDTQYF. The DNA of the CDR3 is TGTGCCAGCAGTTACTCGGGACTAGCCACAGATACGCAGTATTTT.

The chain combines TRBV10-2 with TRBJ1-2; 7 bases are a match to TRBD1. This CDR3 spans 15 amino acids. The trim removed 3 bases at V and 5 bases at J, leaving 9 bases unmatched. Germline V gives CDR1 WSHSY, CDR2 SAAADI. The CDR3 DNA sequence: TGCGCCAGCAGTGACGGGCAGGGGGTTCGGTATGGCTACACCTTC. Residues: CASSDGQGVRYGYTF.

This clone has a single count. The chain recombines TRBV5-1 with TRBJ1-2, with TRBD1 as a possible D gene (5 bases). From germline, CDR1 is SGHRS and CDR2 YFSETQ. The V and J ends lost 2 bases and 7 bases respectively, with 12 bases between them. The CDR3 length is 13 residues. The CDR3 sequence is CASSLAREGGYTF. CDR3 DNA: TGCGCCAGCAGCTTAGCCAGGGAGGGTGGCTACACCTTC. The variable domain in full, completed from reference TRBV5-1 and TRBJ1-2, reads KAGVTQTPRYLIKTRGQQVTLSCSPISGHRSVSWYQQTPGQGLQFLFEYFSETQRNKGNFPGRFSGRQFSNSRSEMNVSTLELGDSALYLCASSLAREGGYTFGSGTRLTVV.

The chain employs TRBV28 and TRBJ1-1; 10 bases align to TRBD1. Germline V gives CDR1 MDHEN, CDR2 SYDVKM. V shed 6 bases, J shed 6 bases, and the junction held 7 bases outside the gene matches. This CDR3 spans 14 amino acids. The DNA of the CDR3 is TGTGCCAGCAGGGGAGGACAGGGGGTCCCTGAAGCTTTCTTT. This codes for CASRGGQGVPEAFF. The full variable domain, rest sourced from reference TRBV28 and TRBJ1-1, is DVKVTQSSRYLVKRTGEKVFLECVQDMDHENMFWYRQDPGLGLRLIYFSYDVKMKEKGDIPEGYSVSREKKERFSLILESASTNQTSMYLCASRGGQGVPEAFFGQGTRLTVV.

The chain uses TRBV14 and TRBJ2-2; 7 nucleotides match TRBD1. The trim removed 1 base at V and 4 bases at J, leaving 9 bases unmatched. Germline V gene data show CDR1 as SGHDN and CDR2 as FVKESK. There are 17 residues in the CDR3. The CDR3 loop reads CASSQGAGQDLTGELFF. The CDR3 coding sequence is TGTGCCAGCAGCCAAGGGGCAGGACAGGACCTCACCGGGGAGCTGTTTTTT.

For this clone: The junction differs from germline at one of its ends, possibly a read error. The CDR3 spells CVSYTGTLTYEQYF. CDR3 nucleotides: TGTGTCAGCTATACCGGGACCCTGACCTACGAGCAGTACTTC. The rearrangement links TRBV6-5 to TRBJ2-7, with D perhaps assigned TRBD1 or TRBD2 (5 bases each). The germline V gene encodes CDR1 MNHEY and CDR2 SVGAGI. This CDR3 is built from 14 residues.

The chain uses TRBV11-2 and TRBJ2-1; D gene ambiguous. Germline V gene lookup returns CDR1 SGHAT and CDR2 FQNNGV. The CDR3 length is 16 residues. Trimming removed 2 bases from V and 3 bases from J, with 14 bases in between. In nucleotides, the CDR3 is TGTGCCAGCAGCTTACTTAGGACGCTGGTCTACAATGAGCAGTTCTTC. Translated: CASSLLRTLVYNEQFF.

The rearrangement links TRBV19 to TRBJ1-5; weak D call: TRBD1 (5 bases). V was cut by 9 bases and J by 3 bases, with 15 bases left in between. Germline V gene lookup returns CDR1 LNHDA and CDR2 SQIVND (reference sequence). This CDR3 region has 14 residues. The CDR3 sequence is CASKGRGVNQPQHF. CDR3 coding DNA: TGTGCCAGCAAGGGGCGGGGAGTCAATCAGCCCCAGCATTTT. Filled out from reference TRBV19 and TRBJ1-5, the complete variable domain reads DGGITQSPKYLFRKEGQNVTLSCEQNLNHDAMYWYRQDPGQGLRLIYYSQIVNDFQKGDIAEGYSVSREKKESFPLTVTSAQKNPTAFYLCASKGRGVNQPQHFGDGTRLSIL.

This chain links TRBV6-5 with TRBJ2-7; either TRBD1 or TRBD2 may supply D (5 bases each). Germline loops: CDR1 MNHEY, CDR2 SVGAGI. This CDR3 spans 13 amino acids. The V and J ends lost 2 bases and 2 bases respectively, with 7 bases between them. The CDR3: CASSYGGTYEQYF. The DNA of the CDR3 is TGTGCCAGCAGTTACGGGGGTACCTACGAGCAGTACTTC.

The V call is TRBV7-6, the J call TRBJ2-1, with D maybe TRBD1 (6 bases). Germline values: CDR1 SGHVS, CDR2 FNYEAQ. V shed 5 bases and J shed 3 bases, with 17 bases lying between them. The CDR3 totals 16 residues. CDR3 sequence (DNA): TGTGCCAGCAGCCCGAAGACAGGCTCAAACTACAATGAGCAGTTCTTC. The encoded protein is CASSPKTGSNYNEQFF.